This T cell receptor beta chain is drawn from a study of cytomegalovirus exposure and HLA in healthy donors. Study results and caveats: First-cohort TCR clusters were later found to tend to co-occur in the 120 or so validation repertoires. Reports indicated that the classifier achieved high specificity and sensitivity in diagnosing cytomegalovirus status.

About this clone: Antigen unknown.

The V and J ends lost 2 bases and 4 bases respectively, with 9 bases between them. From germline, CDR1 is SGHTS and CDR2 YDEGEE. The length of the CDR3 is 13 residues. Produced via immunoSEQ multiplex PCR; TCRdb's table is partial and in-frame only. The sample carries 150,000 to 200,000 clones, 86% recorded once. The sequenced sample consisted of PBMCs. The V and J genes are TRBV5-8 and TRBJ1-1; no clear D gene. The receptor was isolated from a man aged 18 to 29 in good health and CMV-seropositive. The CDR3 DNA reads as TGTGCCAGCAGCTTAGGAGGAATCACTGAAGCTTTCTTT. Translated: CASSLGGITEAFF.